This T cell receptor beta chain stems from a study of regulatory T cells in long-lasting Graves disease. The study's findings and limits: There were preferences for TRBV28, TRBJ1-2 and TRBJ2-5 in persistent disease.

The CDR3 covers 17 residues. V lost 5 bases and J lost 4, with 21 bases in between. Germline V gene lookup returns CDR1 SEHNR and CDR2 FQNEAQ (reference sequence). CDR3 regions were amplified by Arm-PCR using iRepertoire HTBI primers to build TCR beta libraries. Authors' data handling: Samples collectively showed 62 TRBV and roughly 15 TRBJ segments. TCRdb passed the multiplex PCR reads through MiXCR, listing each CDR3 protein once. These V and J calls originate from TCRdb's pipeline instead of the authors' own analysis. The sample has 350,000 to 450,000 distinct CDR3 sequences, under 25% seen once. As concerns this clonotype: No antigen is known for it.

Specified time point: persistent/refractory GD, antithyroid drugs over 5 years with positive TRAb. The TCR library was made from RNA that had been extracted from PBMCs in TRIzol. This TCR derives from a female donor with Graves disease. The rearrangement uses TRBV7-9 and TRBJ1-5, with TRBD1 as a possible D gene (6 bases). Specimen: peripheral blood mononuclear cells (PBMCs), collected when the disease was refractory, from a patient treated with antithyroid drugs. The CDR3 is CASSPPPGASGNQPQHF. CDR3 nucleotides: TGTGCCAGCAGCCCCCCGCCAGGGGCTTCGGGTAATCAGCCCCAGCATTTT.